The 21 T cell receptor beta chains below come from one sample, sequenced in a study of response to subunit inactivated influenza vaccine. TCRdb reanalysed the RT-PCR reads using MiXCR and keeps one entry per CDR3 protein. The sample lists about 520,000 distinct CDR3 sequences, around 7.9% seen once, with 13% in the top ten. Specimen: PBMCs from blood, collected 23 to 25 months after vaccination. The receptors were gathered from a man aged 45-69 years who received an inactivated influenza vaccine.

This clonotype was observed many times. The CDR3 spells CASSLEAGRSGANVLTF. CDR3 bases: TGTGCCAGCAGCTTAGAAGCAGGTCGCTCTGGGGCCAACGTCCTGACTTTC. The chain recombines TRBV7-8 with TRBJ2-6; no clear D gene. Germline CDR1 and CDR2: SGHVS and FQNEAQ. The CDR3 has 17 amino acids. V lost 1 base, J lost 0 bases, and 10 bases lay in between.

The table lists this clonotype with a few counts. The chain is built from TRBV4-2 and TRBJ1-2; D is unresolved. Germline V gives CDR1 LGHNA, CDR2 YNFKEQ. With 4 bases removed from V and 1 base from J, the gap between germline ends came to 13 bases. The CDR3 is made up of 15 amino acids. CDR3 region: CASSPRLGSNYGYTF. CDR3 nucleotide sequence: TGTGCCAGCAGCCCAAGGTTGGGCAGTAACTATGGCTACACCTTC.

This clonotype has just a few counts. The chain is built from TRBV21-1 and TRBJ2-5; the D call in the table, TRBD1, was not verified against the DNA. TRBV21-1 is an annotated pseudogene. The CDR3 spans 14 residues. The CDR3 reads CASSKGGLGRTQYF. CDR3 in DNA: TGTGCCAGCAGCAAGGGGGGCCTGGGGAGGACCCAGTACTTC.

This chain connects TRBV6-4 to TRBJ1-5, with 7 bases identical to TRBD1. This CDR3 is 13 amino acids long. V trimming: 10 bases; J trimming: 1 base; junction bases outside the gene matches: 4. Germline loops: CDR1 MRHNA, CDR2 SNTAGT. CDR3 bases: TGTGCCACCGGGACAGAGAGCAATCAGCCCCAGCATTTT. This codes for CATGTESNQPQHF.

This clonotype was observed at least ten times. V gene TRBV25-1 combines with J gene TRBJ2-4; the D gene is possibly TRBD1 (6 bases). This CDR3 region has 13 residues. Germline CDR1 is MGHDK and CDR2 is SYGVNS. Trimming removed 3 bases from V and 12 bases from J, with 15 bases in between. The CDR3 region has the DNA TGTGCCAGCAGTGAGGGGGCCCGGTATCGTCAGTACTTC. It codes for CASSEGARYRQYF.

The V and J genes are TRBV2 and TRBJ2-3, with 14 nucleotides matching TRBD2. Trimming cost V 5 bases and J 5 bases; bases outside gene matches: 6. This CDR3 is built from 16 residues. Germline lookup yields CDR1 SNHLY and CDR2 FYNNEI. The CDR3: CASSPGTSGGGDTQYF. The CDR3 DNA is TGTGCCAGCAGTCCCGGGACTAGCGGGGGAGGAGATACGCAGTATTTT.

The J gene is TRBJ1-2, the V gene TRBV5-1; 8 bases are shared with TRBD1. The CDR3 is made up of 15 amino acids. Germline lookup yields CDR1 SGHRS and CDR2 YFSETQ. The junction had 11 bases not matched to a gene; V was cut back by 4 bases and J by 6 bases. CDR3 loop: CASSQGIGQGDGYTF. As DNA, the CDR3 is TGCGCCAGCAGCCAAGGAATTGGACAGGGTGATGGCTACACCTTC.

This clonotype was observed many times. The CDR3 loop is CASSFPARNEQFF. The CDR3 nucleotides are TGTGCCAGCAGCTTCCCGGCGCGGAATGAGCAGTTCTTC. The chain couples TRBV7-9 to TRBJ2-1; D unclear. The CDR3 totals 13 residues. The V end was cut by 3 bases, the J end by 7 bases, with 10 bases between. Per germline, CDR1 SEHNR and CDR2 FQNEAQ (reference sequence).

V is TRBV23-1 and J is TRBJ2-7; 8 bases map to TRBD1. TRBV23-1 is recorded as an ORF, its role being uncertain. V shed 4 bases and J 3 bases; nucleotides not matched to a gene: 14. CDR3 length: 17 amino acids. CDR3 sequence: CASSPDRAPTMYYEQYF. In nucleotides, the CDR3 is TGCGCCAGCAGTCCGGACAGGGCCCCTACGATGTACTACGAGCAGTACTTC.

This clonotype was counted at least ten times. This chain connects TRBV12-3 or TRBV12-4 to TRBJ2-1; unclear D gene. The CDR3 is 13 amino acids. V was trimmed by 2 bases and J by 7 bases, leaving 9 bases between them. The CDR3 DNA is TGTGCCAGCAGTTTATACCTTGGAAATGAGCAGTTCTTC. As protein: CASSLYLGNEQFF.

The chain links TRBV3-1 to TRBJ2-1, with a tentative D call TRBD2 (5 bases). Germline V lookup: CDR1 LGHDT, CDR2 YNNKEL (reference sequence). With 1 base removed from V and 0 bases from J, the gap between germline ends came to 10 bases. The CDR3 is made up of 16 amino acids. The CDR3 sequence: CASSQVAGFSYNEQFF. The CDR3 DNA follows: TGTGCCAGCAGCCAAGTGGCGGGCTTCTCCTACAATGAGCAGTTCTTC.

The gene calls are TRBV28 and TRBJ1-1, with TRBD1 as a possible D gene (6 bases). V lost 7 bases and J lost 4, with 16 bases in between. From germline, CDR1 is MDHEN and CDR2 SYDVKM. There are 14 residues in the CDR3. CDR3 amino acids: CASISTTGRTEAFF. CDR3 sequence (DNA): TGTGCCAGCATCTCAACCACAGGGCGCACTGAAGCTTTCTTT.

This clonotype was detected a few times. The rearrangement joins TRBV11-2 to TRBJ2-1; weak D call: TRBD2 (5 bases). Germline CDR1 and CDR2: SGHAT and FQNNGV. Deletions cut 3 bases from V and 12 bases from J, with 18 bases between. The CDR3 is 14 amino acids. The CDR3 nucleotides read TGTGCCAGCAGCTTGTATCAGGAATCTCGGGGGCAGTTCTTC. Its translation is CASSLYQESRGQFF. Filled out from reference TRBV11-2 and TRBJ2-1, the complete variable domain reads EAGVAQSPRYKIIEKRQSVAFWCNPISGHATLYWYQQILGQGPKLLIQFQNNGVVDDSQLPKDRFSAERLKGVDSTLKIQPAKLEDSAVYLCASSLYQESRGQFFGPGTRLTVL.

V usage is TRBV11-2 and J usage is TRBJ2-1; perhaps D is TRBD1 or TRBD2 (5 bases each). Germline V gene lookup returns CDR1 SGHAT and CDR2 FQNNGV. The CDR3 runs 20 residues. The V end was cut by 4 bases, the J end by 0 bases, with 25 bases between. The CDR3 sequence: CASSYYPGRETANSYNEQFF. CDR3 nucleotides: TGTGCCAGCAGCTATTATCCGGGCAGGGAGACAGCTAACTCCTACAATGAGCAGTTCTTC. Combining the CDR3 with reference TRBV11-2 and TRBJ2-1 gives the whole variable domain EAGVAQSPRYKIIEKRQSVAFWCNPISGHATLYWYQQILGQGPKLLIQFQNNGVVDDSQLPKDRFSAERLKGVDSTLKIQPAKLEDSAVYLCASSYYPGRETANSYNEQFFGPGTRLTVL.

A few counts support this clonotype. V and J are TRBV4-3 and TRBJ1-6; D call uncertain. Germline V lookup: CDR1 LGHNA, CDR2 YSLEER. Trimming took 0 bases from V and 3 from J, leaving 9 bases between them. The CDR3 length is 16 residues. The CDR3 DNA is TGCGCCAGCAGCCAAGACTGGGAGAACTATAATTCACCCCTCCACTTT. This gives the protein CASSQDWENYNSPLHF.

This clonotype was picked up many times. V and J are TRBV7-9 and TRBJ2-3, with 7 bases fitting TRBD2. This CDR3 has 16 residues. The junction had 12 bases not matched to a gene; V was cut back by 7 bases and J by 2 bases. Germline CDR1 SEHNR, CDR2 FQNEAQ (reference sequence). The CDR3 protein is CASTILASLLTDTQYF. The DNA for the CDR3 is TGTGCCAGCACCATACTAGCGTCCTTACTCACAGATACGCAGTATTTT.

The CDR3 DNA sequence: TGTGCCAGCAGCTTAGCCCCGGACTATCAGCCCCAGCATTTT. This encodes CASSLAPDYQPQHF. This chain uses TRBV7-2 with TRBJ1-5, with D unresolved. V was clipped by 0 bases and J by 5 bases, with 8 bases between them. CDR3 length: 14 residues. Germline assignment: CDR1 SGHTA and CDR2 FQGNSA.

DNA for the CDR3: TGTGCCAGCAGCTTTCTACAGGGGGCGGGAGGGGCCAACGTCCTGACTTTC. Encoded protein: CASSFLQGAGGANVLTF. This chain links TRBV7-8 with TRBJ2-6, with 9 bases fitting TRBD1. V shed 3 bases and J 4 bases; nucleotides not matched to a gene: 7. Germline loops: CDR1 SGHVS, CDR2 FQNEAQ. This CDR3 has 17 residues.

This clonotype appeared a few times. This chain joins TRBV6-4 and TRBJ2-5, with 10 bases identical to TRBD1. The CDR3 consists of 13 residues. V lost 8 bases and J lost 7; bases outside the gene matches: 7. Germline V lookup: CDR1 MRHNA, CDR2 SNTAGT. CDR3 residues: CASGGQGERTQYF. The CDR3 coding sequence is TGTGCCAGCGGAGGACAGGGGGAACGGACCCAGTACTTC.

This clonotype was detected ten times or more. The J gene is TRBJ2-3, the V gene TRBV6-1; 12 bases are a match to TRBD1. Germline V gene sequence: CDR1 MNHNS, CDR2 SASEGT. This CDR3 is 14 amino acids long. Trimming at V came to 8 bases and at J to 4 bases, leaving 4 bases not matched to a gene. The CDR3 bases are TGTGCCAGCCGGGACAGGGGGCGCTCAGATACGCAGTATTTT. Translating it yields CASRDRGRSDTQYF.

CDR3 amino acids: CASSLVGALSSYEQYF. CDR3 nucleotide sequence: TGCGCCAGCAGCTTGGTCGGGGCCTTGAGCTCCTACGAGCAGTACTTC. The gene calls are TRBV5-1 and TRBJ2-7; D possibly uses TRBD1 or TRBD2 (5 bases each). CDR3 size: 16 residues. Looked up from germline, CDR1 is SGHRS and CDR2 is YFSETQ. V gave up 0 bases and J gave up 0 bases, with 13 bases separating them.